This T cell receptor beta chain was obtained from a study of T cells after yellow fever vaccination. Study conclusions and caveats: Post-booster samples contained most primary-vaccination clones (more than 95% CD4, about 85% CD8). Weaker, the secondary response peaked sooner, at day 5 versus 15.

TCRdb re-called the 5' RACE reads through MiXCR, storing one row per CDR3 protein. The sample yields around 530,000 distinct CDR3 sequences, roughly a sixth seen once. This clonotype was detected ten times or more. The target antigen is unknown. This TCR came from a man in his late teens or twenties who received the YFV17D yellow fever vaccine. This specimen was PBMCs, taken 5 to 6 days after the first yellow fever vaccination.

The CDR3 nucleotides read TGTGCCAGCAGCTACAGGGGAGGAAATTCACCCCTCCACTTT. Its protein product is CASSYRGGNSPLHF. This chain connects TRBV7-2 to TRBJ1-6, with TRBD1 matching 7 bases. CDR1 is SGHTA, CDR2 FQGNSA, per germline. V lost 4 bases and J lost 7; bases outside the gene matches: 4. CDR3 length equals 14 residues.